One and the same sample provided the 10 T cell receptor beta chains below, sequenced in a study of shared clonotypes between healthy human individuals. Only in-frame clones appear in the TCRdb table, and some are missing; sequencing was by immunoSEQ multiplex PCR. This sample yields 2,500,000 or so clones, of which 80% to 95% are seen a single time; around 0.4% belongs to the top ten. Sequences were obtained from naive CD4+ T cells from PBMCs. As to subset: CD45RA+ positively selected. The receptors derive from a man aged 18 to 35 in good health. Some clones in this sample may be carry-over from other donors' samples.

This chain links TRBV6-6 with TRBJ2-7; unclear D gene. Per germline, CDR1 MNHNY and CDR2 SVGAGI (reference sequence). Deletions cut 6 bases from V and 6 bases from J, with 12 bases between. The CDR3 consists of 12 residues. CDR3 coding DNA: TGTGCCAGCAGCCCTGGCAACGGCGAGCAGTACTTC. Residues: CASSPGNGEQYF.

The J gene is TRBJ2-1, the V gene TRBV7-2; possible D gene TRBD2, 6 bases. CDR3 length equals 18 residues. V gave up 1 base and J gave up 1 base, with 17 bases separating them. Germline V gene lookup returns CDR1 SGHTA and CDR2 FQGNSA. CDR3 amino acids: CASSLEGRLVGSYNEQFF. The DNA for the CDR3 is TGTGCCAGCAGCTTAGAGGGACGACTAGTAGGGTCCTACAATGAGCAGTTCTTC.

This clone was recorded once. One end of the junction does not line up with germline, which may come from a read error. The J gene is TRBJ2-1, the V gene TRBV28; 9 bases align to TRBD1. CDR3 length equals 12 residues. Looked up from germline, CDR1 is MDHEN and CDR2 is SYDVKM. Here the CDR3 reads CASSPPGQGKIF. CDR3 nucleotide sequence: TGTGCCAGCAGTCCACCGGGACAGGGAAAGATCTTC.

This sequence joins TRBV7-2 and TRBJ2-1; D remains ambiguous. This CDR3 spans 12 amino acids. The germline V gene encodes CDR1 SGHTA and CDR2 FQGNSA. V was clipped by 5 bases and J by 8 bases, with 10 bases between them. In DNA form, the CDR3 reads TGTGCCAGCAGCCCCGACCGGCATGAGCAGTTCTTC. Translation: CASSPDRHEQFF.

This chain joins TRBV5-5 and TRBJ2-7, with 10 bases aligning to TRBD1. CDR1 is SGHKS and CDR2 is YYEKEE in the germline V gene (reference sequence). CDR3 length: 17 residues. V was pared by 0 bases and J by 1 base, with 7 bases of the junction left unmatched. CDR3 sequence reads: CASSLAFPGQGSYEQYF. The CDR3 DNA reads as TGTGCCAGCAGCTTGGCTTTCCCGGGACAGGGGTCCTACGAGCAGTACTTC.

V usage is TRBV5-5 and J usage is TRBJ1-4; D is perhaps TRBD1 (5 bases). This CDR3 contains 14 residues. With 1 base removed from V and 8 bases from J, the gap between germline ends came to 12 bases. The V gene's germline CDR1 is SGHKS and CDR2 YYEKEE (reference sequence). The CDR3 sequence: CASSLRGQIEKLFF. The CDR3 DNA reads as TGTGCCAGCAGCTTGCGGGGCCAAATAGAAAAACTGTTTTTT.

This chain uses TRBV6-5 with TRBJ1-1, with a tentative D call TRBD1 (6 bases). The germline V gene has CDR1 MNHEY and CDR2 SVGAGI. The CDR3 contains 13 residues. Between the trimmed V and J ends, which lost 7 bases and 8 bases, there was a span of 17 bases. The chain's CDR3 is CASTREGTGEAFF. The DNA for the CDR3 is TGTGCCAGCACGCGGGAGGGTACAGGGGAAGCTTTCTTT.

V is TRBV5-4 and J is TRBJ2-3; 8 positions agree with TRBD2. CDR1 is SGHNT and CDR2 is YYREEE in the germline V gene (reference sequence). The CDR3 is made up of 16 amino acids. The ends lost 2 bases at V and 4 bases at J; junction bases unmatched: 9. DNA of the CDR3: TGTGCCAGCAGCTTCAGGGCGGGAGGAATGGCAGATACGCAGTATTTT. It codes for CASSFRAGGMADTQYF.

CDR3 DNA sequence: TGTGCCAGCAGCTGGGGGACAGGGAGCGGTCAGCCCCAGCATTTT. Encoded protein: CASSWGTGSGQPQHF. V usage is TRBV5-6 and J usage is TRBJ1-5; 9 bases are shared with TRBD1. Germline CDR1 is SGHDT and CDR2 is YYEEEE. V shed 3 bases and J 6 bases; nucleotides not matched to a gene: 7. CDR3 length: 15 amino acids.

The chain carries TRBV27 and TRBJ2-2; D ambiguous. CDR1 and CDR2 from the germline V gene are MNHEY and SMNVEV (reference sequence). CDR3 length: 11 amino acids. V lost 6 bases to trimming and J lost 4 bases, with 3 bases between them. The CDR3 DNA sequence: TGTGCCAGCAGACCCACCGGGGAGCTGTTTTTT. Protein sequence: CASRPTGELFF.